The following is a TCR beta chain sequence with its context. V was clipped by 7 bases and J by 2 bases, with 17 bases between them. The CDR3 has 14 residues. Looked up from germline, CDR1 is SQVTM and CDR2 is ANQGSEA. Only in-frame clones appear in the TCRdb table, and some are missing; sequencing was by immunoSEQ multiplex PCR. This sample has a few million clones; about 92% occur once, and the top ten carry 0.35% to 0.45%. These data originate in a study of shared clonotypes between healthy human individuals. Those who donated, Caucasian adults without exception, all lived in Nashville, Tennessee. The sequence was collected from a young man in good health. Some clones in this sample may be carry-over from other donors' samples. The specimen sequenced was naive CD4+ T cells from PBMCs. Noted subset: CD45RA+ positively selected. The chain employs TRBV29-1 and TRBJ1-1; D uncertain. CDR3 sequence (DNA): TGCAGCGCACGGCTTGGGGTGCTAAACACTGAAGCTTTCTTT. It is translated as CSARLGVLNTEAFF.